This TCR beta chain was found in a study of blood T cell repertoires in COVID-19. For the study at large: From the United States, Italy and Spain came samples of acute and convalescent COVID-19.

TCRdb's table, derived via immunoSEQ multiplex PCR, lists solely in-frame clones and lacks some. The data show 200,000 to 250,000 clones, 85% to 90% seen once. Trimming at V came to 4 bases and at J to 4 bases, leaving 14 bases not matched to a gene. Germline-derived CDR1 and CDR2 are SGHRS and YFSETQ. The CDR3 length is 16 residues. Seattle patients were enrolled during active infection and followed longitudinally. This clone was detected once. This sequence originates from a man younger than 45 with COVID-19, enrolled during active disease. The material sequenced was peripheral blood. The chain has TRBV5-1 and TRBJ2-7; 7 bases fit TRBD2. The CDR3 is CASSLPPSGTAYEQYF. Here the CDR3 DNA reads TGCGCCAGCAGCCTCCCGCCGAGCGGGACGGCATACGAGCAGTACTTC.